The 14 T cell receptor beta chains reported below all come from one sample, sequenced in a study of human T cells and chemical hapten exposure (dated by TCRdb to about 2021). The time point label, as the study defines it: patch test 2, 6 weeks after DPC sensitization. The intended sense of this specimen's treatment or condition label: therapeutic diphenylcyclopropenone sensitization with weekly scalp DPC. Library preparation was by RACE. Sequenced on a NextSeq 500. TCRdb trimmed the raw reads at Q25, called clones with MiXCR and kept productive beta chains. Every CDR3 protein is listed once, alongside the most common genes and DNA of its rows. This sample holds about 95,000 distinct CDR3 sequences; about 10% were observed only once. The ten largest clones capture approximately 3.3% of the sample. The sample here was whole blood, taken in connection with sensitization to the hapten diphenylcyclopropenone (DPC). Receptors were obtained from a woman aged 40 to 50 with alopecia areata. Some clones in this sample may be carry-over from other donors' samples.

This clonotype was seen ten or more times. This chain links TRBV20-1 with TRBJ2-5; the D gene is possibly TRBD2 (5 bases). CDR3 length: 10 residues. Trimming pared 5 bases from V and 9 bases from J, leaving 10 bases between. Per germline, CDR1 DFQATT and CDR2 SNEGSKA (reference sequence). The CDR3 here is CSAYLGAQYF. DNA of the CDR3: TGCAGTGCTTATCTCGGGGCCCAGTACTTC.

In its sample, this clonotype was seen many times. The rearrangement links TRBV29-1 to TRBJ1-1; D remains unclear. Germline-derived CDR1 and CDR2 are SQVTM and ANQGSEA. Trimming stripped 5 bases from V and 4 bases from J, with 14 bases between. The CDR3 contains 13 residues. For the CDR3, the DNA is TGCAGCGTTCTCCATGTCCCGAGCACTGAAGCTTTCTTT. Translated: CSVLHVPSTEAFF. Drawing the rest from reference TRBV29-1 and TRBJ1-1, the complete variable domain is SAVISQKPSRDICQRGTSLTIQCQVDSQVTMMFWYRQQPGQSLTLIATANQGSEATYESGFVIDKFPISRPNLTFSTLTVSNMSPEDSSIYLCSVLHVPSTEAFFGQGTRLTVV.

This clonotype was observed at least ten times. This chain uses TRBV6-5 with TRBJ1-1; tentative D call: TRBD1 (5 bases). V dropped 2 bases and J dropped 1 base, with 14 bases sitting between them. CDR1 is MNHEY and CDR2 is SVGAGI in the germline V gene. This CDR3 contains 16 residues. CDR3 coding DNA: TGTGCCAGCAGTTACGGTTCGGGACCGACGAACACTGAAGCTTTCTTT. Translating gives CASSYGSGPTNTEAFF.

This clonotype was counted many times. The V and J genes are TRBV4-2 and TRBJ1-4, with 9 positions matching TRBD1. In germline, CDR1 is LGHNA, CDR2 YNFKEQ. The CDR3 spans 16 residues. J gave up 5 bases and V 0 bases, and 4 bases lay outside the gene matches. CDR3 sequence: CASSQESGTGNEKLFF. CDR3 DNA: TGTGCCAGCAGCCAAGAGTCCGGGACAGGGAATGAAAAACTGTTTTTT.

This clonotype was detected a few times. The V gene is TRBV29-1, the J gene TRBJ2-1; D might be TRBD1 or TRBD2, each matching 5 bases. The germline gives CDR1 SQVTM, CDR2 ANQGSEA. The CDR3 sequence is 12 residues long. The V gene lost 7 bases and the J gene lost 9 bases, with 16 bases spanning the gap. The CDR3 region is CSARDGFGEQFF. CDR3 bases: TGCAGCGCCCGGGACGGCTTCGGTGAGCAGTTCTTC.

The sample holds many counts of this clonotype. The rearrangement links TRBV7-2 to TRBJ1-5; D ambiguous. Trimming pared 5 bases from V and 7 bases from J, leaving 9 bases between. The CDR3 sequence is 12 residues long. Germline-derived CDR1 and CDR2 are SGHTA and FQGNSA. CDR3 sequence reads: CASSTGRQPQHF. Written as DNA, the CDR3 is TGTGCCAGCAGCACCGGGAGGCAGCCCCAGCATTTT. Full variable domain (remainder filled in from reference TRBV7-2 and TRBJ1-5): GAGVSQSPSNKVTEKGKDVELRCDPISGHTALYWYRQSLGQGLEFLIYFQGNSAPDKSGLPSDRFSAERTGGSVSTLTIQRTQQEDSAVYLCASSTGRQPQHFGDGTRLSIL.

This clonotype occurred a few times. This sequence joins TRBV14 and TRBJ2-5; 16 bases align to TRBD2. The CDR3 length is 19 residues. The germline V gene has CDR1 SGHDN and CDR2 FVKESK. V gave up 4 bases and J gave up 5 bases; unmatched junction bases: 13. The CDR3 is CASSRGRPGLAGGSETQYF. CDR3 in DNA: TGTGCCAGCAGCCGAGGGAGACCGGGACTAGCGGGGGGGAGCGAGACCCAGTACTTC.

This clonotype was found a few times. V is TRBV7-9 and J is TRBJ1-3; D remains unclear. This CDR3 has 16 amino acids. Germline V gives CDR1 SEHNR, CDR2 FQNEAQ (reference sequence). Deletions cut 4 bases from V and 0 bases from J, with 13 bases between. The CDR3 DNA sequence: TGTGCCAGCAGCTCATTAGCAAGGAGCTCTGGAAACACCATATATTTT. This sequence encodes CASSSLARSSGNTIYF.

There are many counts of this clonotype. The rearrangement joins TRBV29-1 to TRBJ2-1, with 8 bases identical to TRBD2. Germline loops: CDR1 SQVTM, CDR2 ANQGSEA. The CDR3 runs to 17 residues. Trimming took 7 bases from V and 6 from J; bases not matched to a gene: 20. DNA for the CDR3: TGCAGCGCAACACCCGGGACTAGTGTTTCCAGGCGCAATGAGCAGTTCTTC. Its protein is CSATPGTSVSRRNEQFF.

This clonotype was observed many times. V gene TRBV19 combines with J gene TRBJ2-6, with 7 bases fitting TRBD2. Germline lookup yields CDR1 LNHDA and CDR2 SQIVND (reference sequence). V trimming: 2 bases; J trimming: 2 bases; junction bases outside the gene matches: 0. The CDR3 runs to 15 residues. This CDR3 reads CASSIRGAGANVLTF. The CDR3 coding sequence is TGTGCCAGTAGTATACGGGGGGCTGGGGCCAACGTCCTGACTTTC.

The V call is TRBV6-2 or TRBV6-3, the J call TRBJ1-2; D is possibly TRBD1 (6 bases). Germline V gene data show CDR1 as MNHEY and CDR2 as SVGEGT. Trimming pared 1 base from V and 8 bases from J, leaving 17 bases between. This CDR3 has 15 residues. In DNA, the CDR3 is TGTGCCAGCAGTTACTATGGGGGCCCCGGACGCGGCTACACCTTC. The encoded protein is CASSYYGGPGRGYTF.

The chain joins TRBV30 to TRBJ1-5; D call uncertain. The CDR3 is 15 amino acids. Trimming took off 0 bases at V and 5 bases at J, with 14 bases between the two ends. The germline V gene encodes CDR1 GTSNPN and CDR2 SVGIG (reference sequence). CDR3 loop: CAWSVQGEGYQPQHF. CDR3 nucleotide sequence: TGTGCCTGGAGTGTACAAGGAGAGGGTTATCAGCCCCAGCATTTT.

This clonotype has ten or more counts. The chain joins TRBV7-8 to TRBJ1-1; no firm D call. CDR3 length: 16 amino acids. V shed 3 bases and J shed 4 bases, with 18 bases lying between them. Germline values: CDR1 SGHVS, CDR2 FQNEAQ. In DNA, the CDR3 is TGTGCCAGCAGCTTGCTGCCGGGCGGAGGGATCACTGAAGCTTTCTTT. Protein: CASSLLPGGGITEAFF.

V and J are TRBV27 and TRBJ1-6; the match to TRBD1 covers 8 bases. The germline CDR1 and CDR2 sequences are MNHEY and SMNVEV (reference sequence). The CDR3 extends over 17 amino acids. Unmatched junction bases numbered 8, after V lost 5 bases and J lost 2 bases. The CDR3 is CASSPTRGRPYNSPLHF. The CDR3 DNA sequence: TGTGCCAGCAGTCCCACCAGGGGGCGACCCTATAATTCACCCCTCCACTTT.